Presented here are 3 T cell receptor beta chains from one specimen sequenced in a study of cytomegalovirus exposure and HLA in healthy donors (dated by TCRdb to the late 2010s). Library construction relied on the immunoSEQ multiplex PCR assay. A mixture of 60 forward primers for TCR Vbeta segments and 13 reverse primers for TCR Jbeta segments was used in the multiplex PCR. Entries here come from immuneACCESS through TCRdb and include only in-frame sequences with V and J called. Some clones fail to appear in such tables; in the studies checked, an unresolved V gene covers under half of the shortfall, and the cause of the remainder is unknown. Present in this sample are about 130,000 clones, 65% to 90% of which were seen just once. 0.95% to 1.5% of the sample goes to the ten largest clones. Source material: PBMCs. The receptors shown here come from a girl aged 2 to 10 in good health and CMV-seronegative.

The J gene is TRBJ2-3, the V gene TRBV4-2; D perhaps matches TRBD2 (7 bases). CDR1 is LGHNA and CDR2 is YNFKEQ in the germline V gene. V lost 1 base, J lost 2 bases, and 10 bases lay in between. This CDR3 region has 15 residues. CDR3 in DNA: TGTGCCAGCAGCCAAGCCCGGGGGGCCACAGATACGCAGTATTTT. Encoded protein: CASSQARGATDTQYF.

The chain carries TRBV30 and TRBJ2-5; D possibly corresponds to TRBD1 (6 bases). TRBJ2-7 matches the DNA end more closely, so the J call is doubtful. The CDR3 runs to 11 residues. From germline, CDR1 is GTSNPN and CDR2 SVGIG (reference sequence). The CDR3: CAWSAGAEQYF. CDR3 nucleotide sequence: TGTGCCTGGAGTGCAGGGGCCGAGCAGTACTTC.

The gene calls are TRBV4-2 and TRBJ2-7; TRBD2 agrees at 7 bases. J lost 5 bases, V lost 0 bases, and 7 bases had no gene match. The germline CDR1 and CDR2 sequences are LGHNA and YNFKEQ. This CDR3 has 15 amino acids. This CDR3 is CASSQELAAVDEQYF. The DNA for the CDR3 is TGTGCCAGCAGCCAAGAGCTAGCGGCAGTGGACGAGCAGTACTTC.